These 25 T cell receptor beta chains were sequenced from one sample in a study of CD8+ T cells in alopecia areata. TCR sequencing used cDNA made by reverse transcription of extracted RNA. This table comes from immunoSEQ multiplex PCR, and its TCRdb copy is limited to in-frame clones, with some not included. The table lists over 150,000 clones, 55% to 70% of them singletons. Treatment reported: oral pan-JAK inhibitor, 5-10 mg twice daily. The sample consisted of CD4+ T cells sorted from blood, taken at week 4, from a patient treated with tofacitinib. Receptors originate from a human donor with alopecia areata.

The chain's CDR3 is CSAHRRLGYNEQFF. The CDR3 DNA follows: TGCAGCGCCCACCGGCGCCTCGGGTACAATGAGCAGTTCTTC. V is TRBV29-1 and J is TRBJ2-1; D remains ambiguous. The V gene lost 7 bases and the J gene lost 4 bases, with 17 bases spanning the gap. Germline values: CDR1 SQVTM, CDR2 ANQGSEA. CDR3 length: 14 residues.

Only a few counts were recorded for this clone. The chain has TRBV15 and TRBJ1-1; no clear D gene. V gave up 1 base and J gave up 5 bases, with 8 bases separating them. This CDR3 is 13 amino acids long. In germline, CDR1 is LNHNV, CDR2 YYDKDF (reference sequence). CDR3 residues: CATSRVWGTEAFF. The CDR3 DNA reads TGTGCCACCAGCAGAGTGTGGGGAACTGAAGCTTTCTTT.

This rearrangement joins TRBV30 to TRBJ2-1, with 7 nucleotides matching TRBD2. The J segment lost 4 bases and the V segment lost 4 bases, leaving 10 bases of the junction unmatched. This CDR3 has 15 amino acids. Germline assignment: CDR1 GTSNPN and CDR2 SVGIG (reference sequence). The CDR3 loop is CAWTRVAGAYNEQFF. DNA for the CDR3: TGTGCCTGGACCCGGGTCGCGGGAGCTTACAATGAGCAGTTCTTC.

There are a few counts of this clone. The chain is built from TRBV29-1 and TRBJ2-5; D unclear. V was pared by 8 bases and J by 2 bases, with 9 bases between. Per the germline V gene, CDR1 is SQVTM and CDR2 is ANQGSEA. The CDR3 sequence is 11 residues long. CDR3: CSFRPQETQYF. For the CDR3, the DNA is TGCAGCTTCCGCCCGCAAGAGACCCAGTACTTC. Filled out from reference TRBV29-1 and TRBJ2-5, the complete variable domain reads SAVISQKPSRDICQRGTSLTIQCQVDSQVTMMFWYRQQPGQSLTLIATANQGSEATYESGFVIDKFPISRPNLTFSTLTVSNMSPEDSSIYLCSFRPQETQYFGPGTRLLVL.

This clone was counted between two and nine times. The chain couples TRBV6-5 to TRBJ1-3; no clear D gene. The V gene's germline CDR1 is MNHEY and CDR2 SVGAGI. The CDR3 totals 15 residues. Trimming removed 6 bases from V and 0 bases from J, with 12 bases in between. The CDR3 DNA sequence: TGTGCCAGCAGGGTCGACGGGAACTCTGGAAACACCATATATTTT. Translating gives CASRVDGNSGNTIYF.

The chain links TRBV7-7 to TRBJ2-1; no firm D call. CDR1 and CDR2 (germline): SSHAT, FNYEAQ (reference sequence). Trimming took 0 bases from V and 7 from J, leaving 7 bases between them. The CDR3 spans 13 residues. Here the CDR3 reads CASSLASGNEQFF. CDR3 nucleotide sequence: TGTGCCAGCAGCTTAGCGTCTGGGAATGAGCAGTTCTTC.

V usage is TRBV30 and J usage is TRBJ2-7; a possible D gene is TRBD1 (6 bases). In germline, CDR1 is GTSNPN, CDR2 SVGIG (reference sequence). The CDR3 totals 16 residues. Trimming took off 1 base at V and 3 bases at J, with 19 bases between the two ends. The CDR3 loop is CAWSGQWGQSGYEQYF. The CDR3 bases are TGTGCCTGGAGTGGGCAATGGGGGCAGTCGGGCTACGAGCAGTACTTC. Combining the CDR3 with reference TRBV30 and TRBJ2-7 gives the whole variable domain SQTIHQWPATLVQPVGSPLSLECTVEGTSNPNLYWYRQAAGRGLQLLFYSVGIGQISSEVPQNLSASRPQDRQFILSSKKLLLSDSGFYLCAWSGQWGQSGYEQYFGPGTRLTVT.

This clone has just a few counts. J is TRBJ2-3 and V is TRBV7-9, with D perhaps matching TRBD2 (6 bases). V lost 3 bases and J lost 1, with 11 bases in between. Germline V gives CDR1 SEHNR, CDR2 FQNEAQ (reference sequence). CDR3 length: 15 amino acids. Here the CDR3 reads CASSFGRGGTDTQYF. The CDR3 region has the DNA TGTGCCAGCAGCTTTGGGCGGGGAGGCACAGATACGCAGTATTTT.

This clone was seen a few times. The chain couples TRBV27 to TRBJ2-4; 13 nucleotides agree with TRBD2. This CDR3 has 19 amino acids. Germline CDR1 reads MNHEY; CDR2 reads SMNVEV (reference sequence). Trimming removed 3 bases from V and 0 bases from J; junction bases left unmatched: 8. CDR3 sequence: CASSFLPGTSGVAKNIQYF. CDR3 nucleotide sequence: TGTGCCAGCAGTTTCCTTCCGGGGACTAGCGGGGTAGCCAAAAACATTCAGTACTTC.

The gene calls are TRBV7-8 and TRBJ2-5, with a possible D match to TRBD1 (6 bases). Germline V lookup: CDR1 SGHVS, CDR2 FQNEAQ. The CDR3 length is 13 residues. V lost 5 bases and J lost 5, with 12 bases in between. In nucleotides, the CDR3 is TGTGCCAGCAGCAACCGCCAGGGGGAGACCCAGTACTTC. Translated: CASSNRQGETQYF.

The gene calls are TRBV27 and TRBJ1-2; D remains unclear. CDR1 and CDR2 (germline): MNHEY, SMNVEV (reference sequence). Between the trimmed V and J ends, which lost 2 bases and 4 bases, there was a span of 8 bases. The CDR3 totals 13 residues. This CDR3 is CASSLVRGYGYTF. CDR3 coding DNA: TGTGCCAGCAGTTTAGTCAGAGGCTATGGCTACACCTTC.

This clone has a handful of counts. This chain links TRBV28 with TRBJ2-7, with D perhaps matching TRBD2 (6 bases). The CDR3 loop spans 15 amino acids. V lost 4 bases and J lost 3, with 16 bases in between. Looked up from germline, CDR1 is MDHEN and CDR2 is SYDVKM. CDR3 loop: CASSSSGGKFYEQYF. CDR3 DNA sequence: TGTGCCAGCAGTTCGTCAGGAGGGAAGTTCTACGAGCAGTACTTC.

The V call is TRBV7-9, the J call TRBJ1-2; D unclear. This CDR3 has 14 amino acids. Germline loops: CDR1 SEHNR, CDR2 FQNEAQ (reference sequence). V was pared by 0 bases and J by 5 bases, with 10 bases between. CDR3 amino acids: CASSLAEAGYGYTF. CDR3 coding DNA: TGTGCCAGCAGCTTAGCAGAGGCAGGATATGGCTACACCTTC.

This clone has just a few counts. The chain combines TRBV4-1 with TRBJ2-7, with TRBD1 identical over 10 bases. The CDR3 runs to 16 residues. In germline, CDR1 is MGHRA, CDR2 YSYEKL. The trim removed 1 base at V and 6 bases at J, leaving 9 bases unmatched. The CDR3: CASSQAFGTGVLEQYF. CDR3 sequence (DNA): TGCGCCAGCAGCCAAGCATTCGGGACAGGGGTCCTCGAGCAGTACTTC.

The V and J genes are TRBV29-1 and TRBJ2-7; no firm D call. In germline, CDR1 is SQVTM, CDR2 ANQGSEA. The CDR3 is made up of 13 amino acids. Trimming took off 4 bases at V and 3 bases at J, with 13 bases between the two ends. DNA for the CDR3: TGCAGCGTTGGGAGCCCCCGCCTCTACGAGCAGTACTTC. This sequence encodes CSVGSPRLYEQYF.

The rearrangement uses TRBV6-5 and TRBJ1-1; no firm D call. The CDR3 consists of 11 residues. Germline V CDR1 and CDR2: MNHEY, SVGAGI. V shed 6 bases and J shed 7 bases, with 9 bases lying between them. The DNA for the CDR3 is TGTGCCAGCAGAACGGGCCTTGAAGCTTTCTTT. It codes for CASRTGLEAFF.

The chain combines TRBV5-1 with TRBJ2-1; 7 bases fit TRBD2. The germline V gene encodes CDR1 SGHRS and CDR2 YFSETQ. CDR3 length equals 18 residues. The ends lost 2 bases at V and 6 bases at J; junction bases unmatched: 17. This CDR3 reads CASSLPPKGGRYSNEQFF. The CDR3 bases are TGCGCCAGCAGCTTACCCCCGAAGGGCGGGAGATACTCCAATGAGCAGTTCTTC.

For the CDR3, the DNA is TGTGCCAGTAGCGCCGCCGCGGGAGGTTCGGATACGCAGTATTTT. This codes for CASSAAAGGSDTQYF. The chain joins TRBV19 to TRBJ2-3, with 8 bases lining up with TRBD2. V gave up 6 bases and J gave up 6 bases; unmatched junction bases: 11. Germline V gene sequence: CDR1 LNHDA, CDR2 SQIVND (reference sequence). This CDR3 region has 15 residues.

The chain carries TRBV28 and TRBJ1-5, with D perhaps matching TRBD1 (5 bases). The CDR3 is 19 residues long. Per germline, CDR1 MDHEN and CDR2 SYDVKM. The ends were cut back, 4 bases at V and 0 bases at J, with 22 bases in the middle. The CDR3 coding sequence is TGTGCCAGCAGTTCCTCGGGTTTTACAAGGGGACCTAGCAATCAGCCCCAGCATTTT. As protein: CASSSSGFTRGPSNQPQHF.

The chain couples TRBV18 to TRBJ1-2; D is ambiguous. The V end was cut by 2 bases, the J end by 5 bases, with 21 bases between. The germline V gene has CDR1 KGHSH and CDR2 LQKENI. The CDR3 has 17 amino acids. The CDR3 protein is CASSPSTRREEIYGYTF. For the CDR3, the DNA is TGTGCCAGCTCACCATCTACCCGACGGGAAGAAATTTATGGCTACACCTTC.

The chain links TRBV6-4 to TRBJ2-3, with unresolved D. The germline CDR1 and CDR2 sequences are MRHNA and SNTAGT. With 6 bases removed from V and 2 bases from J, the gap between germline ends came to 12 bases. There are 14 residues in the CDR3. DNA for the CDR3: TGTGCCAGCAGCCCCGACAAGGCCACAGATACGCAGTATTTT. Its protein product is CASSPDKATDTQYF.

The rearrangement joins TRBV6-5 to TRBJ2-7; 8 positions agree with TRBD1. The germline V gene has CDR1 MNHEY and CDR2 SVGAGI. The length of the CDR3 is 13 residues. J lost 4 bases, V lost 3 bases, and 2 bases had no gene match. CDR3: CASSYDRGYEQYF. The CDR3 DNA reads TGTGCCAGCAGTTATGACAGGGGATACGAGCAGTACTTC.

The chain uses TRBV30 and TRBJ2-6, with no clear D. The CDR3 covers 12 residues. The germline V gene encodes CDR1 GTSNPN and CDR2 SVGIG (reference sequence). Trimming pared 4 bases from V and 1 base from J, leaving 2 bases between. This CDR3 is CAWNSGANVLTF. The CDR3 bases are TGTGCCTGGAATTCTGGGGCCAACGTCCTGACTTTC.

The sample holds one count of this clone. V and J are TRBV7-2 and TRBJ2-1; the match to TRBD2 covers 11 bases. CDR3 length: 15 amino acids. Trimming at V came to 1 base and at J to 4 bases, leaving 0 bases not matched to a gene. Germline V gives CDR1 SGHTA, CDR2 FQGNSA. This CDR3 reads CASSLGTSGYNEQFF. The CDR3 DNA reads TGTGCCAGCAGCTTAGGGACTAGCGGGTACAATGAGCAGTTCTTC.

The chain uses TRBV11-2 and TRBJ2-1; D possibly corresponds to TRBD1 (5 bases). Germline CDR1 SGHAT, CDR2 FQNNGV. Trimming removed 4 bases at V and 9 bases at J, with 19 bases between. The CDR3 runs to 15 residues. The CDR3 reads CASSSGPAGSGEQFF. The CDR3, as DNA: TGTGCCAGCAGCTCTGGGCCGGCAGGGTCTGGTGAGCAGTTCTTC.